The present T cell receptor (beta chain) was sequenced within a study of blood T cell repertoires in COVID-19. Across the study: Samples representing acute and convalescent COVID-19 were sourced from the United States, Italy and Spain.

Per the original data handling: Nucleated cell number was recorded as an estimate derived from reference gene primer amplification. Assay: immunoSEQ multiplex PCR; the TCRdb copy retains only in-frame clones and omits some. Clonal size and the V and J genes are those of that table, whereas D and trimming came from the DNA. This sample has about 360,000 clones; over 75% occur once, and the top ten carry approximately 2.1%. The V gene's germline CDR1 is SGHVS and CDR2 FQNEAQ. The CDR3 loop spans 18 amino acids. Trimming removed 5 bases from V and 0 bases from J, with 21 bases in between. Each participant's cohort was designated according to participant-reported clinical history.

Sequenced input: PBMCs or T cells enriched from blood (not recorded which). V gene TRBV7-8 combines with J gene TRBJ2-3, with D possibly being TRBD1 (6 bases). The receptor's source is a woman in her thirties or forties with acute COVID-19. DNA of the CDR3: TGTGCCAGCAGCAAAGGGGGTTTCGGAAAGTCTAGCACAGATACGCAGTATTTT. Residues: CASSKGGFGKSSTDTQYF.